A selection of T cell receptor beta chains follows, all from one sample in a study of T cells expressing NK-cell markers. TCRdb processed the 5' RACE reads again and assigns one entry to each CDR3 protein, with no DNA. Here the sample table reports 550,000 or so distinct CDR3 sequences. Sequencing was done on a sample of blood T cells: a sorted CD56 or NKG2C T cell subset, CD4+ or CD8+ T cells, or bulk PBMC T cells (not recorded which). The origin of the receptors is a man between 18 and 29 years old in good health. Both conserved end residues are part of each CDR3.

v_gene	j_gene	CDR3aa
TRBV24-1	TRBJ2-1	CATSRSGRASEQFF
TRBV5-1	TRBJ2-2	CASSSHLAEFTGELFF
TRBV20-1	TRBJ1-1	CSARGPGTGRTEAFF
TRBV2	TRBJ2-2	CATQTGATGELFF
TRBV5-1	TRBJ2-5	CASSTQGGPGETQYF
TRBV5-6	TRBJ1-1	CASSSQGYGAFF
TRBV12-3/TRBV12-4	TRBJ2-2	CASTPRRLAEGELFF
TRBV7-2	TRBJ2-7	CASSSTGNVGEQYF
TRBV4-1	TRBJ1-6	CVSSQDPPWQYNSPLHF
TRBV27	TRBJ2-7	CASSPVASGSSEQYF
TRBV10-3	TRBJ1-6	CAISEKQGNSPLHF
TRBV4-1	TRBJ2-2	CASSLALATGELFF
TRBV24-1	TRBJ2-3	CATSDPGQEGTDTQYF
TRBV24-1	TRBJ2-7	CATSDKQGYEQYF
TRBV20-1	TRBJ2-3	CSASPGFQGVGDTQYF
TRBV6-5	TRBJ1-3	CASSYSTDRSLNTIYF
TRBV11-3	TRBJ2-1	CASSLDMAGGSFF
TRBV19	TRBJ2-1	CASSIRGSSYNEQFF
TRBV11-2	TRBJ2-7	CASSLFATEQQYF
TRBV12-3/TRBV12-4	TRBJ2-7	CASRRTGFALYEQYF
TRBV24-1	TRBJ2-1	CATSGAGQSNEQFF
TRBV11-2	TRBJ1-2	CASSPDREPSYGYTF
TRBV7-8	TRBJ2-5	CASSPSRLAKTQYF
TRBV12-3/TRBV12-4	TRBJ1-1	CASSLSVRWSEAFF
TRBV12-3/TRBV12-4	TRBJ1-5	CASWTGQGFQPQHF
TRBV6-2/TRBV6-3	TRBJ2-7	CASSEDRGQREQYF
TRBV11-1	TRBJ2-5	CASSSGLAGAETQYF
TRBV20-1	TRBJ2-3	CSAKGLAGAGSTDTQYF
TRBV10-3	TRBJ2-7	CAISEEAGVREQYF
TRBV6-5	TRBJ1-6	CASSYSRGLHSPLHF
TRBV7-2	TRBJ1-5	CASSPPPGLGPQHF